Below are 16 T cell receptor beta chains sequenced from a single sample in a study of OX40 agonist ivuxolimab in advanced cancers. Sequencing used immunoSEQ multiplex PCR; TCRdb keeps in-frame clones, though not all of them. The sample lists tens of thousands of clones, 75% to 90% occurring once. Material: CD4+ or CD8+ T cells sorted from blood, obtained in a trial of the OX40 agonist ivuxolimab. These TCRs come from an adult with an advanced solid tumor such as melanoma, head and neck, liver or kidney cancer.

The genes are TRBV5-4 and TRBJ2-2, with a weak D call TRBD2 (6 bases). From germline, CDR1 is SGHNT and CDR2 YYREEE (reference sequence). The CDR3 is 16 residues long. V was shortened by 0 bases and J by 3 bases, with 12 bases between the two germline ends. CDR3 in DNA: TGTGCCAGCAGCTTGGCTTTGGCGGGACACACCGGGGAGCTGTTTTTT. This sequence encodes CASSLALAGHTGELFF.

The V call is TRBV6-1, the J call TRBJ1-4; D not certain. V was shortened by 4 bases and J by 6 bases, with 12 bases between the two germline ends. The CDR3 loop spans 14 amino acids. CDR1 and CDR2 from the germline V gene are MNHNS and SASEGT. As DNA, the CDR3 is TGTGCCAGCAGTGGTGGGAGGGTTGATGAAAAACTGTTTTTT. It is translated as CASSGGRVDEKLFF.

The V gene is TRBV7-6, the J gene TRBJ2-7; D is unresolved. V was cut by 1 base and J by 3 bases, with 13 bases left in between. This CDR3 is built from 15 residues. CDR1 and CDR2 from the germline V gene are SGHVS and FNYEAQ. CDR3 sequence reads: CASSLDAAHNYEQYF. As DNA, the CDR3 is TGTGCCAGCAGCTTAGATGCGGCCCACAACTACGAGCAGTACTTC.

The CDR3 nucleotides are TGTGCCAGCAGCTTAGCGGGGCAGCACAATGAGCAGTTCTTC. The encoded protein is CASSLAGQHNEQFF. The chain recombines TRBV7-9 with TRBJ2-1, with D possibly matching TRBD1 (5 bases). Germline CDR1 is SEHNR and CDR2 is FQNEAQ (reference sequence). This CDR3 has 14 residues. Trimming took off 0 bases at V and 5 bases at J, with 8 bases between the two ends.

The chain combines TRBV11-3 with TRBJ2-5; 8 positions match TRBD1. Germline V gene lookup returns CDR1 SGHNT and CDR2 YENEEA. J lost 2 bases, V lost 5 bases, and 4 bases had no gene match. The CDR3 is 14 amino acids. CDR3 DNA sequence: TGTGCCAGCAGCGCCCGACAGGGGCAAGAGACCCAGTACTTC. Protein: CASSARQGQETQYF. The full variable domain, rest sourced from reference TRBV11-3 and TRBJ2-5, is EAGVVQSPRYKIIEKKQPVAFWCNPISGHNTLYWYLQNLGQGPELLIRYENEEAVDDSQLPKDRFSAERLKGVDSTLKIQPAELGDSAVYLCASSARQGQETQYFGPGTRLLVL.

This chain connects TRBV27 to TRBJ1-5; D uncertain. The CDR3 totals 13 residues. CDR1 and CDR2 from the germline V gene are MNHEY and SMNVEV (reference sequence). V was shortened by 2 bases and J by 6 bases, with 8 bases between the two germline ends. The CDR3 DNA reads TGTGCCAGCAGTTTAGAAGTTGGTCAGCCCCAGCATTTT. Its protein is CASSLEVGQPQHF.

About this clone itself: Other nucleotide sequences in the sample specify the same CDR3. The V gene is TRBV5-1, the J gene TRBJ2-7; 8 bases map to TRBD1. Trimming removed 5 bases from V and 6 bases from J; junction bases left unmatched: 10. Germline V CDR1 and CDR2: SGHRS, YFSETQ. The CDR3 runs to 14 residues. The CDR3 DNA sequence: TGCGCCAGCAGTCCATGGACAGGGAGCGCCGAGCAGTACTTC. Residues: CASSPWTGSAEQYF.

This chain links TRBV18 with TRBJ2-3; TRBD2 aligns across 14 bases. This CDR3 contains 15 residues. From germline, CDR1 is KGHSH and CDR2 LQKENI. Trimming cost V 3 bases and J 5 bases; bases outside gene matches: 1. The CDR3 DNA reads TGTGCCAGCTCACCGACTAGCGGGAGGGAAGATACGCAGTATTTT. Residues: CASSPTSGREDTQYF.

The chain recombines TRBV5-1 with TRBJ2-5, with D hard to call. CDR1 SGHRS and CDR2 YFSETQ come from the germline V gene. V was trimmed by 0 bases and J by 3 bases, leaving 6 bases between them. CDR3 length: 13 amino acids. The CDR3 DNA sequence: TGCGCCAGCAGCTTGGACCTAAAAGAGACCCAGTACTTC. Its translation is CASSLDLKETQYF.

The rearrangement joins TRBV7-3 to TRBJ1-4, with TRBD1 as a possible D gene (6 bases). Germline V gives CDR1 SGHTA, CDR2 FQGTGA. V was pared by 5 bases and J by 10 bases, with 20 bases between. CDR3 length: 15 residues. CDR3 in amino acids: CASSPRQDSKGKLFF. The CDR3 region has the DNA TGTGCCAGCAGCCCGAGACAGGACTCGAAAGGAAAACTGTTTTTT.

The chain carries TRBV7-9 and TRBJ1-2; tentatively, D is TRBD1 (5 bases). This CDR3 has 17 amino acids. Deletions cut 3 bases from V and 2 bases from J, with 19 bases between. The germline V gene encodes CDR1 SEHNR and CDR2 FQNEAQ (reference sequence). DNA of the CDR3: TGTGCCAGCAGCTTGAGGGGCAGCGCAGCCTCGAACTATGGCTACACCTTC. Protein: CASSLRGSAASNYGYTF.

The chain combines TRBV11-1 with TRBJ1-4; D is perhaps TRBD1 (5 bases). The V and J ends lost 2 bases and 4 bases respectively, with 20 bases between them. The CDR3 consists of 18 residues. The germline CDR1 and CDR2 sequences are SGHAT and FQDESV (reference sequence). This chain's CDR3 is CASSLRRDPGHGNEKLFF. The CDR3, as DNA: TGTGCCAGCAGCTTACGCCGGGACCCCGGGCATGGTAATGAAAAACTGTTTTTT.

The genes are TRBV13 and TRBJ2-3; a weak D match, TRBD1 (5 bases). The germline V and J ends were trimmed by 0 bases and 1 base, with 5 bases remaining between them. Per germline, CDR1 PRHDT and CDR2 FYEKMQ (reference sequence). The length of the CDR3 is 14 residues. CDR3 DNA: TGTGCCAGCAGCTTAGGACAGGGCACAGATACGCAGTATTTT. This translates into CASSLGQGTDTQYF.

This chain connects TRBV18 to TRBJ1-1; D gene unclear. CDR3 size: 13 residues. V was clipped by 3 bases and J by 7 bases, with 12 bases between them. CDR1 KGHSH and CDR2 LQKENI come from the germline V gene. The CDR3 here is CASSPRDTYEAFF. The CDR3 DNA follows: TGTGCCAGCTCACCGAGAGACACTTATGAAGCTTTCTTT.

CDR3 protein: CASSPLTGAREKLFF. The CDR3 region has the DNA TGTGCCAGCAGCCCGCTAACCGGGGCGCGGGAAAAACTGTTTTTT. The V and J genes are TRBV4-2 and TRBJ1-4; possibly TRBD1 for D (5 bases). Trimming pared 4 bases from V and 8 bases from J, leaving 17 bases between. This CDR3 has 15 residues. Looked up from germline, CDR1 is LGHNA and CDR2 is YNFKEQ.

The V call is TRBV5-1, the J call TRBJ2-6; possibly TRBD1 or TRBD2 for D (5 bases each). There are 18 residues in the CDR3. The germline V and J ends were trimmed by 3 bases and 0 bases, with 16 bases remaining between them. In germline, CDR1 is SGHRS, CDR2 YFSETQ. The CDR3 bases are TGCGCCAGCAGCTCAAAAGACGGGGCAGACTCTGGGGCCAACGTCCTGACTTTC. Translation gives CASSSKDGADSGANVLTF. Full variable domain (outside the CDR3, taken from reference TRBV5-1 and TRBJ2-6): KAGVTQTPRYLIKTRGQQVTLSCSPISGHRSVSWYQQTPGQGLQFLFEYFSETQRNKGNFPGRFSGRQFSNSRSEMNVSTLELGDSALYLCASSSKDGADSGANVLTFGAGSRLTVL.